Presented here are 23 T cell receptor beta chains from one specimen sequenced in a study of T cells in tuberculosis. Assay: immunoSEQ multiplex PCR; the TCRdb copy retains only in-frame clones and omits some. The sample shows tens of thousands of clones, 90% to 95% of them seen only once. Source material: PBMCs. These receptors were obtained from a donor under 30 with latent tuberculosis or without tuberculosis infection.

The V gene is TRBV7-2, the J gene TRBJ1-2; D gene uncertain. Germline V gives CDR1 SGHTA, CDR2 FQGNSA. Deletions cut 0 bases from V and 5 bases from J, with 4 bases between. The CDR3 totals 12 residues. CDR3 sequence: CASSLARYGYTF. The CDR3 region has the DNA TGTGCCAGCAGCTTAGCGCGATATGGCTACACCTTC.

This rearrangement joins TRBV5-1 to TRBJ2-2, with TRBD1 matching over 9 bases. V was clipped by 1 base and J by 5 bases; unmatched bases: 12. The germline V gene encodes CDR1 SGHRS and CDR2 YFSETQ. The CDR3 length is 18 residues. The DNA of the CDR3 is TGCGCCAGCAGCTTGACCCCACCGGGACAGGGCGGGACCGGGGAGCTGTTTTTT. Its protein product is CASSLTPPGQGGTGELFF.

This chain uses TRBV19 with TRBJ1-5; D remains unclear. Germline-derived CDR1 and CDR2 are LNHDA and SQIVND (reference sequence). There are 13 residues in the CDR3. Trimming cost V 7 bases and J 0 bases, with 7 bases left between them. The CDR3 DNA sequence: TGTGCCAGTAACCTAAATAGCAATCAGCCCCAGCATTTT. Translating gives CASNLNSNQPQHF. The full variable domain, in which reference TRBV19 and TRBJ1-5 provide the parts outside the CDR3, is DGGITQSPKYLFRKEGQNVTLSCEQNLNHDAMYWYRQDPGQGLRLIYYSQIVNDFQKGDIAEGYSVSREKKESFPLTVTSAQKNPTAFYLCASNLNSNQPQHFGDGTRLSIL.

The chain recombines TRBV9 with TRBJ2-3, with 7 bases matching TRBD2. Unmatched junction bases numbered 7, after V lost 0 bases and J lost 6 bases. The CDR3 has 15 amino acids. Germline V gives CDR1 SGDLS, CDR2 YYNGEE. The CDR3 DNA follows: TGTGCCAGCAGCGTAGAAAGCGGGATTTCGGATACGCAGTATTTT. Translating it yields CASSVESGISDTQYF. Filled out from reference TRBV9 and TRBJ2-3, the complete variable domain reads DSGVTQTPKHLITATGQRVTLRCSPRSGDLSVYWYQQSLDQGLQFLIQYYNGEERAKGNILERFSAQQFPDLHSELNLSSLELGDSALYFCASSVESGISDTQYFGPGTRLTVL.

The genes are TRBV7-9 and TRBJ1-4, with D unresolved. Looked up from germline, CDR1 is SEHNR and CDR2 is FQNEAQ (reference sequence). V was cut by 1 base and J by 10 bases, with 7 bases left in between. The CDR3 contains 12 residues. The CDR3 protein is CASSLGLAKLFF. The CDR3 DNA sequence: TGTGCCAGCAGCTTAGGCTTGGCAAAACTGTTTTTT.

The chain combines TRBV4-3 with TRBJ2-2; the match to TRBD1 covers 8 bases. This CDR3 has 14 residues. CDR1 is LGHNA and CDR2 is YSLEER in the germline V gene. V lost 4 bases to trimming and J lost 5 bases; unmatched junction nucleotides: 3. CDR3 residues: CASSLGQGTGELFF. CDR3 DNA sequence: TGCGCCAGCAGCCTCGGACAGGGTACCGGGGAGCTGTTTTTT.

This clone was counted only a few times. The chain carries TRBV29-1 and TRBJ2-3; 7 nucleotides align to TRBD1. Germline loops: CDR1 SQVTM, CDR2 ANQGSEA. The CDR3 sequence is 15 residues long. V lost 0 bases to trimming and J lost 8 bases; unmatched junction nucleotides: 11. CDR3 bases: TGCAGCGTTGAAGAGACAGGGACCGGACATGTTACGCAGTATTTT. Protein product: CSVEETGTGHVTQYF.

The chain is built from TRBV2 and TRBJ2-1; TRBD2 matches at 8 bases. Germline values: CDR1 SNHLY, CDR2 FYNNEI. V trimming: 6 bases; J trimming: 6 bases; junction bases outside the gene matches: 16. The CDR3 runs 17 residues. CDR3 nucleotide sequence: TGTGCCAGCAGCCGGCCTCGGGCCGGGGGGGCCCTCAATGAGCAGTTCTTC. This gives the protein CASSRPRAGGALNEQFF.

In its sample, this clone was seen once. J is TRBJ2-1 and V is TRBV6-6; tentatively, D is TRBD2 (6 bases). CDR1 MNHNY and CDR2 SVGAGI come from the germline V gene (reference sequence). Trimming stripped 4 bases from V and 7 bases from J, with 11 bases between. There are 13 residues in the CDR3. CDR3 nucleotide sequence: TGTGCCAGCAGTTCAGGCCGGGGGAATGAGCAGTTCTTC. As protein: CASSSGRGNEQFF.

This clone was counted only a few times. V gene TRBV7-2 combines with J gene TRBJ2-7; the D gene is possibly TRBD2 (6 bases). The germline V gene encodes CDR1 SGHTA and CDR2 FQGNSA. The CDR3 consists of 11 residues. The V end lost 5 bases, the J end lost 10 bases, and 12 bases lay between the germline ends. CDR3 nucleotide sequence: TGTGCCAGCAGCCCGGGACTTCTCCAGTACTTC. Residues: CASSPGLLQYF.

The count of this clone is one. This chain links TRBV5-1 with TRBJ2-2; possibly TRBD2 for D (5 bases). The CDR3 is made up of 15 amino acids. V was clipped by 2 bases and J by 4 bases, with 12 bases between them. The germline V gene encodes CDR1 SGHRS and CDR2 YFSETQ. This CDR3 reads CASSFEGETTGELFF. CDR3 coding DNA: TGCGCCAGCAGCTTCGAGGGCGAAACCACCGGGGAGCTGTTTTTT.

The rearrangement uses TRBV9 and TRBJ2-1, with 7 bases fitting TRBD2. Germline trimming cut 0 bases from V and 3 bases from J; bases unmatched to any gene: 0. This CDR3 is built from 14 residues. CDR1 and CDR2 (germline): SGDLS, YYNGEE. The CDR3 sequence: CASSVGTSYNEQFF. Here the CDR3 DNA reads TGTGCCAGCAGCGTAGGGACTAGCTACAATGAGCAGTTCTTC.

The chain links TRBV7-9 to TRBJ2-2; D ambiguous. Between the trimmed V and J ends, which lost 3 bases and 3 bases, there was a span of 5 bases. The CDR3 runs 13 residues. CDR1 and CDR2 (germline): SEHNR, FQNEAQ (reference sequence). The CDR3, as DNA: TGTGCCAGCAGCTTCCCCTACACCGGGGAGCTGTTTTTT. This translates into CASSFPYTGELFF. Together with reference TRBV7-9 and TRBJ2-2, the CDR3 gives the full variable domain: DTGVSQNPRHKITKRGQNVTFRCDPISEHNRLYWYRQTLGQGPEFLTYFQNEAQLEKSRLLSDRFSAERPKGSFSTLEIQRTEQGDSAMYLCASSFPYTGELFFGEGSRLTVL.

On this clone itself: A read error may produce the germline difference seen at one junction end. This sequence joins TRBV29-1 and TRBJ1-1; D call uncertain. This CDR3 is 12 amino acids long. Germline assignment: CDR1 SQVTM and CDR2 ANQGSEA. This chain's CDR3 is CSGEASSTEAFF. The CDR3 DNA sequence: TGCAGCGGTGAAGCCTCGAGCACTGAAGCTTTCTTT.

This clone has just one count. The CDR3 DNA is TGTGCCAGTGGCCCCGCTAGCTGGAGCGTCAACGAGCAGTACTTC. Amino acid sequence: CASGPASWSVNEQYF. The chain recombines TRBV6-5 with TRBJ2-7, with a weak D call TRBD2 (5 bases). In germline, CDR1 is MNHEY, CDR2 SVGAGI. This CDR3 has 15 amino acids. V lost 9 bases to trimming and J lost 5 bases, with 23 bases between them.

CDR3 amino acids: CASSKAPGWQGTDTQYF. CDR3 nucleotides: TGTGCCAGTAGTAAGGCCCCGGGGTGGCAGGGCACAGATACGCAGTATTTT. This chain links TRBV19 with TRBJ2-3, with D perhaps matching TRBD2 (5 bases). The CDR3 consists of 17 residues. Germline V gene data show CDR1 as LNHDA and CDR2 as SQIVND (reference sequence). Between the trimmed V and J ends, which lost 4 bases and 1 base, there was a span of 18 bases.

This clone was picked up one time. V usage is TRBV7-9 and J usage is TRBJ2-7; 10 bases match TRBD1. V shed 5 bases and J 4 bases; nucleotides not matched to a gene: 11. Germline V gives CDR1 SEHNR, CDR2 FQNEAQ (reference sequence). The CDR3 covers 16 residues. CDR3 loop: CASSTPGQGGTYEQYF. In DNA, the CDR3 is TGTGCCAGCAGCACCCCCGGACAGGGGGGGACTTACGAGCAGTACTTC.

The chain's CDR3 is CATRRTEVASNYGYTF. The DNA for the CDR3 is TGTGCCACTCGGCGGACGGAGGTAGCTTCTAACTATGGCTACACCTTC. This chain connects TRBV10-3 to TRBJ1-2, with D unclear. From germline, CDR1 is ENHRY and CDR2 SYGVKD. The V and J ends lost 10 bases and 0 bases respectively, with 21 bases between them. The CDR3 spans 16 residues.

The chain recombines TRBV28 with TRBJ1-5; TRBD1 might be the D (6 bases). Germline V gives CDR1 MDHEN, CDR2 SYDVKM. The CDR3 length is 14 residues. V was trimmed by 4 bases and J by 3 bases, leaving 10 bases between them. The CDR3 loop reads CASSSWDNNQPQHF. In DNA form, the CDR3 reads TGTGCCAGCAGTTCCTGGGACAACAATCAGCCCCAGCATTTT.

This clone was detected only once. The chain links TRBV10-3 to TRBJ2-7, with TRBD1 matching 10 bases. The junction had 3 bases not matched to a gene; V was cut back by 4 bases and J by 3 bases. Germline CDR1 and CDR2: ENHRY and SYGVKD. The CDR3 runs to 14 residues. The CDR3: CAISGGTGVYEQYF. CDR3 nucleotides: TGTGCCATCAGTGGTGGGACAGGGGTCTACGAGCAGTACTTC.

This clone was detected a few times. This sequence joins TRBV15 and TRBJ1-3, with 9 bases that match TRBD1. Germline V gene sequence: CDR1 LNHNV, CDR2 YYDKDF (reference sequence). The CDR3 length is 13 residues. V was pared by 5 bases and J by 8 bases, with 4 bases of the junction left unmatched. The DNA for the CDR3 is TGTGCCACCAGCCCGGGACAGGGAGACACCATATATTTT. It translates to CATSPGQGDTIYF.

The V gene is TRBV9, the J gene TRBJ1-3, with D maybe TRBD1 (5 bases). CDR1 is SGDLS and CDR2 is YYNGEE in the germline V gene. The CDR3 totals 16 residues. V lost 4 bases and J 0 bases, leaving 14 bases between the germline ends. The CDR3 is CASSPWGDLSGNTIYF. The CDR3 nucleotides are TGTGCCAGCAGCCCGTGGGGGGACCTCTCTGGAAACACCATATATTTT.

The rearrangement links TRBV4-3 to TRBJ2-1; 10 nucleotides line up with TRBD2. This CDR3 has 17 amino acids. V lost 3 bases, J lost 9 bases, and 14 bases stayed unmatched. The germline CDR1 and CDR2 sequences are LGHNA and YSLEER. The CDR3 spells CASSHPAAASGGGEQFF. The CDR3 region has the DNA TGCGCCAGCAGCCATCCCGCCGCGGCTAGCGGGGGAGGTGAGCAGTTCTTC.